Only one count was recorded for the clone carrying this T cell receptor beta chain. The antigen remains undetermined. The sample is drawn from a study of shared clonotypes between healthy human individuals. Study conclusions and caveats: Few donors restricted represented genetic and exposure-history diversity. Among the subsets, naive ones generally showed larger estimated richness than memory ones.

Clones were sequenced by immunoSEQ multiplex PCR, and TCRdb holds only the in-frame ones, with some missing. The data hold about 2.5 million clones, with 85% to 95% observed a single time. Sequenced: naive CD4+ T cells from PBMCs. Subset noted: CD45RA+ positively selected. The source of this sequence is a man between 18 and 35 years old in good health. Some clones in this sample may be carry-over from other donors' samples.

DNA of the CDR3: TGCGCCAGCAGCTTGGAAGGCGGCAGCCGGGCTTTCGAAAAACTGTTTTTT. Translated: CASSLEGGSRAFEKLFF. The rearrangement joins TRBV5-1 to TRBJ1-4; D is ambiguous. Germline V gene lookup returns CDR1 SGHRS and CDR2 YFSETQ. The CDR3 contains 17 residues. V lost 0 bases to trimming and J lost 8 bases, with 20 bases between them.